This T cell receptor beta chain was obtained from a study of T cell responses to AZD1222 COVID-19 vaccine. Using immunoSEQ multiplex PCR, the repertoire was profiled, and TCRdb retains in-frame clones only, with some absent. The profile shows 80,000 to 130,000 clones, 85% to 90% of them singletons. Study findings and constraints: Only five to seven AZD1222 recipients tested seropositive at baseline.

This clone appeared a single time. Its antigen is currently unknown. Between the trimmed V and J ends, which lost 0 bases and 5 bases, there was a span of 16 bases. The V gene's germline CDR1 is MGHRA and CDR2 YSYEKL. The CDR3 has 16 residues. Sequencing used peripheral blood, obtained on day 0 of AZD1222 vaccination. The clonotype was recovered from an adult in good health. The gene calls are TRBV4-1 and TRBJ1-1, with D unresolved. CDR3 sequence (DNA): TGCGCCAGCAGCCAAGATCAAGGGAGATCGAGAACTGAAGCTTTCTTT. Residues: CASSQDQGRSRTEAFF.